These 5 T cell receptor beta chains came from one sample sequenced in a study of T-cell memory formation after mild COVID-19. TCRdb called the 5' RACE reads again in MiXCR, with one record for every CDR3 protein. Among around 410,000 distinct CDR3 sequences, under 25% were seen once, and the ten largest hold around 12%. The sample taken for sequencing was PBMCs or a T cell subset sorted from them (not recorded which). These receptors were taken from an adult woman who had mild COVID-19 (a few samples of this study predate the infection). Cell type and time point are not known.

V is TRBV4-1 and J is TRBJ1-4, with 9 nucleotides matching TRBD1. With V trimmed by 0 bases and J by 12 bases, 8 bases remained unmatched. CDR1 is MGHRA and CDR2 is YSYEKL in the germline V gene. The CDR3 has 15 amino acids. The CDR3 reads CASSQDVGQGRELFF. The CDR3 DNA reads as TGCGCCAGCAGCCAAGATGTGGGACAGGGAAGGGAACTGTTTTTT.

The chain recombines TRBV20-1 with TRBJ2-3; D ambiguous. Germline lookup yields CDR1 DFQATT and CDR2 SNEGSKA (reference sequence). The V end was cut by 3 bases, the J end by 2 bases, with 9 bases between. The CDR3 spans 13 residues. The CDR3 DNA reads TGCAGTGCTAGCCGCCCTAACACAGATACGCAGTATTTT. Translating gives CSASRPNTDTQYF.

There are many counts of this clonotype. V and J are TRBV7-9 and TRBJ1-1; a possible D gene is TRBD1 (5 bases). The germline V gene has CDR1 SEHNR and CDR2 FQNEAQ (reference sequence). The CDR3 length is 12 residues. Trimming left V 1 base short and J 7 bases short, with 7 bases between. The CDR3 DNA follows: TGTGCCAGCAGCTTAGGGGGGGGTGAAGCTTTCTTT. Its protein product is CASSLGGGEAFF.

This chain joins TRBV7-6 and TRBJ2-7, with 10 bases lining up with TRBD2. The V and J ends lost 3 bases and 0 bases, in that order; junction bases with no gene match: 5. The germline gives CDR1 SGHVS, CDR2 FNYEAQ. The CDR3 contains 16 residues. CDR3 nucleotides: TGTGCCAGCAGCTTTGGCGTAGCGGGGGGCTCCTACGAGCAGTACTTC. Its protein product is CASSFGVAGGSYEQYF.

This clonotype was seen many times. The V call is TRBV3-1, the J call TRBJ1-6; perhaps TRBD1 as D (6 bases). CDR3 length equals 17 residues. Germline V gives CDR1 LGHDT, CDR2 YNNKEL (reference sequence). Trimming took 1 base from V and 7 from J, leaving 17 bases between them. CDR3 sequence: CASSQAASRGSNSPLHF. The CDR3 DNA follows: TGTGCCAGCAGCCAAGCGGCCAGCAGGGGATCGAATTCACCCCTCCACTTT.